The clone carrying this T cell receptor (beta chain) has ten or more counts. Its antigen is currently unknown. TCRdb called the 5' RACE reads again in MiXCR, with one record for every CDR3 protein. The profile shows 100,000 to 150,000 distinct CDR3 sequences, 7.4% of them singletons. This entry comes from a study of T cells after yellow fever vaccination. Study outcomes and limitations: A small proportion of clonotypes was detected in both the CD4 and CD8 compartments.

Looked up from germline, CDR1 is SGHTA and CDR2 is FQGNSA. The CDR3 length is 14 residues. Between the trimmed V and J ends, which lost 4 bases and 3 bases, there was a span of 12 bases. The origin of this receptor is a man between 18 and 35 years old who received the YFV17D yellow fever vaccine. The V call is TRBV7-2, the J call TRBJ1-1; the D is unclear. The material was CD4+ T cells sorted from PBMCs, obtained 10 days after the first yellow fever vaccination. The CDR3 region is CASSSQAGDTEAFF. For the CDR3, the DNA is TGTGCCAGCAGCTCTCAAGCCGGCGACACTGAAGCTTTCTTT.